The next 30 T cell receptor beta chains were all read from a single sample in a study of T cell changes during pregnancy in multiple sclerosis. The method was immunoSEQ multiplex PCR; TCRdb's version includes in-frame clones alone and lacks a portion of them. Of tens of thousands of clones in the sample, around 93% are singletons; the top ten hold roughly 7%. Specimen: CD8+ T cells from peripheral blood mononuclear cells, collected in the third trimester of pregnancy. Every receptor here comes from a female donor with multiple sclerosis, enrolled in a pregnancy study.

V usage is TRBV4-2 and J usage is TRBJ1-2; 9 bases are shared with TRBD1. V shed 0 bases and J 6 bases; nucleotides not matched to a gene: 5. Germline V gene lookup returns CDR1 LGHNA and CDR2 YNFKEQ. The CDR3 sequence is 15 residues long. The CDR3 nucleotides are TGTGCCAGCAGCCAAGAGGCTACAGGGGGCGATGGCTACACCTTC. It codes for CASSQEATGGDGYTF.

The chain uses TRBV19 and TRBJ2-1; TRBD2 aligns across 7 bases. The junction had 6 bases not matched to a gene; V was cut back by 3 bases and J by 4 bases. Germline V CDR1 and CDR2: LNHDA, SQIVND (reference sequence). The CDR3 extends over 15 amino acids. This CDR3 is CASSMAGVRYNEQFF. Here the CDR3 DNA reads TGTGCCAGTAGTATGGCGGGAGTTCGATACAATGAGCAGTTCTTC. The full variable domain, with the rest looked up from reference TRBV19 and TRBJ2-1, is DGGITQSPKYLFRKEGQNVTLSCEQNLNHDAMYWYRQDPGQGLRLIYYSQIVNDFQKGDIAEGYSVSREKKESFPLTVTSAQKNPTAFYLCASSMAGVRYNEQFFGPGTRLTVL.

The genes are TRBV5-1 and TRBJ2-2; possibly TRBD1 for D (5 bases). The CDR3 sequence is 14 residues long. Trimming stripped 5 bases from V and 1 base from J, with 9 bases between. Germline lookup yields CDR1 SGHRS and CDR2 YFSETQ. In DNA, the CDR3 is TGCGCCAGCAGACCTGACAGGAACACCGGGGAGCTGTTTTTT. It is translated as CASRPDRNTGELFF.

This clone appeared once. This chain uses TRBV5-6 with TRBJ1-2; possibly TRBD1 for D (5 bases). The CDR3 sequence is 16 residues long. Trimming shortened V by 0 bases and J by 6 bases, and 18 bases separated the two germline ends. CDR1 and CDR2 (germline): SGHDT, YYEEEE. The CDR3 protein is CASSLAQVGQGDGYTF. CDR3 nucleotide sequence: TGTGCCAGCAGCTTGGCTCAAGTGGGGCAGGGTGATGGCTACACCTTC.

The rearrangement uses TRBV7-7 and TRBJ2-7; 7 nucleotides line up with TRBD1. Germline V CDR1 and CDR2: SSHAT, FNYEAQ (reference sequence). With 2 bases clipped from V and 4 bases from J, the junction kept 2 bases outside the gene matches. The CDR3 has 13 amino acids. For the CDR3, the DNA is TGTGCCAGCAGCTTATACAGGGGATACGAGCAGTACTTC. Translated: CASSLYRGYEQYF.

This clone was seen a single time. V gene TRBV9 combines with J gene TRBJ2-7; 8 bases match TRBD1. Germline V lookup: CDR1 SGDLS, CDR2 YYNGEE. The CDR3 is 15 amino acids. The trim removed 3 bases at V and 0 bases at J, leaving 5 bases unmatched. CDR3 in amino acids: CASSGTGGSSYEQYF. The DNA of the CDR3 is TGTGCCAGCAGCGGAACAGGGGGAAGCTCCTACGAGCAGTACTTC.

CDR3 residues: CASSPTRVLARQETQYF. The CDR3 DNA sequence: TGTGCCAGCAGTCCCACACGCGTACTAGCGCGCCAAGAGACCCAGTACTTC. The V call is TRBV27, the J call TRBJ2-5; 7 nucleotides agree with TRBD2. The CDR3 consists of 17 residues. Trimming removed 5 bases from V and 1 base from J; junction bases left unmatched: 13. The V gene's germline CDR1 is MNHEY and CDR2 SMNVEV (reference sequence).

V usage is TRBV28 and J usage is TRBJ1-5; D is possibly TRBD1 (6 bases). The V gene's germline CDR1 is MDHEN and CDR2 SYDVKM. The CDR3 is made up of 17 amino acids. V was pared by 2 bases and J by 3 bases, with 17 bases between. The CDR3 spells CASSLIRGVGFNQPQHF. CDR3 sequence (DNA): TGTGCCAGCAGTTTAATCAGGGGTGTGGGTTTCAATCAGCCCCAGCATTTT.

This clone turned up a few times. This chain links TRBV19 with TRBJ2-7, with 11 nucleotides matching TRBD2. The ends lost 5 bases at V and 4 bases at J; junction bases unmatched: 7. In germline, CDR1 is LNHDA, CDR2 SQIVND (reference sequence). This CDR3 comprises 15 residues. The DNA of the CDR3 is TGTGCCAGTAGTCCCGCACTAGCGGGAGTATACGAGCAGTACTTC. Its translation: CASSPALAGVYEQYF.

This CDR3 reads CASSLGRNAPTDTQYF. For the CDR3, the DNA is TGTGCCAGCAGCTTAGGCCGCAATGCCCCCACAGATACGCAGTATTTT. The chain recombines TRBV7-3 with TRBJ2-3; no definite D call. V gave up 2 bases and J gave up 2 bases, with 14 bases separating them. Germline V gene sequence: CDR1 SGHTA, CDR2 FQGTGA. The CDR3 contains 16 residues. Based on the CDR3 plus reference TRBV7-3 and TRBJ2-3, the full variable domain is GAGVSQTPSNKVTEKGKYVELRCDPISGHTALYWYRQSLGQGPEFLIYFQGTGAADDSGLPNDRFFAVRPEGSVSTLKIQRTERGDSAVYLCASSLGRNAPTDTQYFGPGTRLTVL.

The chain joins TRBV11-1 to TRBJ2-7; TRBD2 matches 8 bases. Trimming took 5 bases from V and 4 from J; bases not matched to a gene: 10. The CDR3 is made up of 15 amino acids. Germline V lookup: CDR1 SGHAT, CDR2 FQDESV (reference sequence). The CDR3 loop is CASSTLESGSYEQYF. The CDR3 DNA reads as TGTGCCAGCAGCACCCTAGAAAGCGGGAGTTACGAGCAGTACTTC. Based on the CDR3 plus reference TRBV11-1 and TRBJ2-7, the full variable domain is EAEVAQSPRYKITEKSQAVAFWCDPISGHATLYWYRQILGQGPELLVQFQDESVVDDSQLPKDRFSAERLKGVDSTLKIQPAELGDSAMYLCASSTLESGSYEQYFGPGTRLTVT.

The CDR3 nucleotides are TGTGCCAGCAGCCGTGGGGAGAGGCAGTACTTC. Translation: CASSRGERQYF. This sequence joins TRBV11-3 and TRBJ2-7; tentatively, D is TRBD2 (5 bases). The V and J ends lost 5 bases and 9 bases respectively, with 11 bases between them. CDR1 is SGHNT, CDR2 YENEEA, per germline. There are 11 residues in the CDR3.

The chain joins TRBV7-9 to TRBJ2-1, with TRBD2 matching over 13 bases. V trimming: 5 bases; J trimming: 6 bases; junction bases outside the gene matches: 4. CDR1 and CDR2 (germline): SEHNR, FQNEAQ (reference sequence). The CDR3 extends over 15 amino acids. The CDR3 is CASSTLAGGRNEQFF. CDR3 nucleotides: TGTGCCAGCAGCACACTAGCGGGAGGGCGCAATGAGCAGTTCTTC.

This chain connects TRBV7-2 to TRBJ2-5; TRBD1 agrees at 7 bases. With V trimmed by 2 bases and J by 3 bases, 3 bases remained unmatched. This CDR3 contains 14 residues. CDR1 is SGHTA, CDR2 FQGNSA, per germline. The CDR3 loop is CASSLPTGEETQYF. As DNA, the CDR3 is TGTGCCAGCAGCTTACCCACAGGGGAAGAGACCCAGTACTTC.

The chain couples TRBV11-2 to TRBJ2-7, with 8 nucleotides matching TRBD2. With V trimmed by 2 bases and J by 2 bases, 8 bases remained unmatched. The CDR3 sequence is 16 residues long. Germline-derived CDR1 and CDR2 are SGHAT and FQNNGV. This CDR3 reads CASSLSGGGYTYEQYF. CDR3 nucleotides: TGTGCCAGCAGCTTAAGCGGGGGAGGATATACCTACGAGCAGTACTTC.

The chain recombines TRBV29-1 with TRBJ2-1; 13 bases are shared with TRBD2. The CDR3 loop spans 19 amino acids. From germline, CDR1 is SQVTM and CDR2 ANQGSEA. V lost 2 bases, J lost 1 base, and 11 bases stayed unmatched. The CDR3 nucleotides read TGCAGCGTTGAAACGGGGGGACTAGCGGGAAGGGGATCCTACAATGAGCAGTTCTTC. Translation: CSVETGGLAGRGSYNEQFF.

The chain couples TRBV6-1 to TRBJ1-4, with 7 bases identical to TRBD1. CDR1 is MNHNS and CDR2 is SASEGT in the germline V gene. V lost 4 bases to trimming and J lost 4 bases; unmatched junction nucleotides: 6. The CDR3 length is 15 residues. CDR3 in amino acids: CASSADRALNEKLFF. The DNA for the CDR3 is TGTGCCAGCAGTGCTGACAGGGCTCTTAATGAAAAACTGTTTTTT.

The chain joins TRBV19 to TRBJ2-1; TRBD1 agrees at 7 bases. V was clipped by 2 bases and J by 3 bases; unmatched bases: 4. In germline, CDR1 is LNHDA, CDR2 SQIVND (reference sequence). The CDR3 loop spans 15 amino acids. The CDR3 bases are TGTGCCAGTAGTATAAGGGACAGTCGCTACAATGAGCAGTTCTTC. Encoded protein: CASSIRDSRYNEQFF.

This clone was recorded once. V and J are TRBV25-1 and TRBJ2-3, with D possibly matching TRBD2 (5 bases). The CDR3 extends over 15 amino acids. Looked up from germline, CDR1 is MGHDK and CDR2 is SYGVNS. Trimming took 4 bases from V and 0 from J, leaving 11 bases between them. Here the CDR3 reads CASSAMEVSTDTQYF. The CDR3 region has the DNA TGTGCCAGCAGTGCGATGGAGGTTAGCACAGATACGCAGTATTTT.

CDR3 loop: CASRVQGNTGELFF. The CDR3 coding sequence is TGTGCCAGCAGGGTACAGGGGAACACCGGGGAGCTGTTTTTT. This chain connects TRBV5-4 to TRBJ2-2; the D gene is possibly TRBD1 (6 bases). The V and J ends lost 5 bases and 1 base respectively, with 9 bases between them. This CDR3 spans 14 amino acids. Germline V gene lookup returns CDR1 SGHNT and CDR2 YYREEE (reference sequence).

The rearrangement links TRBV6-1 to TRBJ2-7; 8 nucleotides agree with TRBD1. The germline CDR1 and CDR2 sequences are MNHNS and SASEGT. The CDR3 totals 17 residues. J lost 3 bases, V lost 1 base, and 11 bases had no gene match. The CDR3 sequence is CASSEGVPGTGLYEQYF. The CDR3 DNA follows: TGTGCCAGCAGTGAAGGGGTGCCCGGGACAGGCCTCTACGAGCAGTACTTC.

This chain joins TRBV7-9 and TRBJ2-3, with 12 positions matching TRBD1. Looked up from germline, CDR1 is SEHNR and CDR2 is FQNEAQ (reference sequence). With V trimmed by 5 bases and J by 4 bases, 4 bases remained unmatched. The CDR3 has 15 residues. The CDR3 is CASSRDRGQSDTQYF. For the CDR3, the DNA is TGTGCCAGCAGCCGGGACAGGGGGCAATCAGATACGCAGTATTTT.

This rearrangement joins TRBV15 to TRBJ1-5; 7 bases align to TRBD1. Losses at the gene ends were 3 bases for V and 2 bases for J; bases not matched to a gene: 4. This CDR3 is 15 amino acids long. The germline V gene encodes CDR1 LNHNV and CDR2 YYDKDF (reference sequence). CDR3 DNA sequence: TGTGCCACCAGCAGTCCTGACAGGGGCAATCAGCCCCAGCATTTT. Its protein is CATSSPDRGNQPQHF.

The chain's CDR3 is CASSDTRQGGVEQFF. The CDR3 DNA reads as TGTGCCAGCAGCGACACTAGGCAGGGGGGAGTTGAGCAGTTCTTC. The chain links TRBV7-2 to TRBJ2-1; possibly TRBD1 for D (7 bases). Trimming pared 5 bases from V and 9 bases from J, leaving 20 bases between. The germline CDR1 and CDR2 sequences are SGHTA and FQGNSA. This CDR3 contains 15 residues.

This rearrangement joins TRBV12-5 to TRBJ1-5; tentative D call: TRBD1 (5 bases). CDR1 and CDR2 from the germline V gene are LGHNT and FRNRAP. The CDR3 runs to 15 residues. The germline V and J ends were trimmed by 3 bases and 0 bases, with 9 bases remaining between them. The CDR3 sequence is CASGFSGDSNQPQHF. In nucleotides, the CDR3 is TGTGCTAGTGGTTTCTCGGGGGATAGCAATCAGCCCCAGCATTTT.

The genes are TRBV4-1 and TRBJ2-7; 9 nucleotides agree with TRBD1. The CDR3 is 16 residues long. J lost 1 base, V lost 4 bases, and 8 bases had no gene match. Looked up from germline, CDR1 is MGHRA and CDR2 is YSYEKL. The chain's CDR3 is CASSRPPGQGSYEQYF. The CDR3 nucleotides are TGCGCCAGCAGCCGTCCCCCGGGACAGGGATCCTACGAGCAGTACTTC.

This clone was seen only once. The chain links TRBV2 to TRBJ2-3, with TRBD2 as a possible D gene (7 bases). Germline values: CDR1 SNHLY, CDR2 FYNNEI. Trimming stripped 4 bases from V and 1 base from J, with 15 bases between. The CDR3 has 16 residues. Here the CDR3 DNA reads TGTGCCAGCAGTGGAGGGGGGGGTCGGGGCACAGATACGCAGTATTTT. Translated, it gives CASSGGGGRGTDTQYF.

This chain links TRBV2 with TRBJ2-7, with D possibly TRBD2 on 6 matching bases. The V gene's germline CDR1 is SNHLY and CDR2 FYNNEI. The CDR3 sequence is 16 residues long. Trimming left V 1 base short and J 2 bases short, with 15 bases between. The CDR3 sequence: CASSEGSASVTYEQYF. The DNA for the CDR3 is TGTGCCAGCAGTGAAGGGTCGGCTAGCGTAACCTACGAGCAGTACTTC.

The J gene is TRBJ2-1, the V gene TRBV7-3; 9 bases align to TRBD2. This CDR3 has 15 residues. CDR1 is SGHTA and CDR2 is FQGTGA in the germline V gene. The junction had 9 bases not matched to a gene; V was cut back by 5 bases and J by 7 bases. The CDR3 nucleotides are TGTGCCAGCAGCCTGGGAGCGGGGGGCCAGAATGAGCAGTTCTTC. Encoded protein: CASSLGAGGQNEQFF. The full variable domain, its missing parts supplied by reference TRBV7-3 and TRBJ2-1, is GAGVSQTPSNKVTEKGKYVELRCDPISGHTALYWYRQSLGQGPEFLIYFQGTGAADDSGLPNDRFFAVRPEGSVSTLKIQRTERGDSAVYLCASSLGAGGQNEQFFGPGTRLTVL.

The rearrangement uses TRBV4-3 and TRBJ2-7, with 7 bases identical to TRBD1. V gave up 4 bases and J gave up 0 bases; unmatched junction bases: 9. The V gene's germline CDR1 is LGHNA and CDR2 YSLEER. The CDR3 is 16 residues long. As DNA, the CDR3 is TGCGCCAGCAGCCTAAGCCCGACAGGGCACTCCTACGAGCAGTACTTC. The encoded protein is CASSLSPTGHSYEQYF.